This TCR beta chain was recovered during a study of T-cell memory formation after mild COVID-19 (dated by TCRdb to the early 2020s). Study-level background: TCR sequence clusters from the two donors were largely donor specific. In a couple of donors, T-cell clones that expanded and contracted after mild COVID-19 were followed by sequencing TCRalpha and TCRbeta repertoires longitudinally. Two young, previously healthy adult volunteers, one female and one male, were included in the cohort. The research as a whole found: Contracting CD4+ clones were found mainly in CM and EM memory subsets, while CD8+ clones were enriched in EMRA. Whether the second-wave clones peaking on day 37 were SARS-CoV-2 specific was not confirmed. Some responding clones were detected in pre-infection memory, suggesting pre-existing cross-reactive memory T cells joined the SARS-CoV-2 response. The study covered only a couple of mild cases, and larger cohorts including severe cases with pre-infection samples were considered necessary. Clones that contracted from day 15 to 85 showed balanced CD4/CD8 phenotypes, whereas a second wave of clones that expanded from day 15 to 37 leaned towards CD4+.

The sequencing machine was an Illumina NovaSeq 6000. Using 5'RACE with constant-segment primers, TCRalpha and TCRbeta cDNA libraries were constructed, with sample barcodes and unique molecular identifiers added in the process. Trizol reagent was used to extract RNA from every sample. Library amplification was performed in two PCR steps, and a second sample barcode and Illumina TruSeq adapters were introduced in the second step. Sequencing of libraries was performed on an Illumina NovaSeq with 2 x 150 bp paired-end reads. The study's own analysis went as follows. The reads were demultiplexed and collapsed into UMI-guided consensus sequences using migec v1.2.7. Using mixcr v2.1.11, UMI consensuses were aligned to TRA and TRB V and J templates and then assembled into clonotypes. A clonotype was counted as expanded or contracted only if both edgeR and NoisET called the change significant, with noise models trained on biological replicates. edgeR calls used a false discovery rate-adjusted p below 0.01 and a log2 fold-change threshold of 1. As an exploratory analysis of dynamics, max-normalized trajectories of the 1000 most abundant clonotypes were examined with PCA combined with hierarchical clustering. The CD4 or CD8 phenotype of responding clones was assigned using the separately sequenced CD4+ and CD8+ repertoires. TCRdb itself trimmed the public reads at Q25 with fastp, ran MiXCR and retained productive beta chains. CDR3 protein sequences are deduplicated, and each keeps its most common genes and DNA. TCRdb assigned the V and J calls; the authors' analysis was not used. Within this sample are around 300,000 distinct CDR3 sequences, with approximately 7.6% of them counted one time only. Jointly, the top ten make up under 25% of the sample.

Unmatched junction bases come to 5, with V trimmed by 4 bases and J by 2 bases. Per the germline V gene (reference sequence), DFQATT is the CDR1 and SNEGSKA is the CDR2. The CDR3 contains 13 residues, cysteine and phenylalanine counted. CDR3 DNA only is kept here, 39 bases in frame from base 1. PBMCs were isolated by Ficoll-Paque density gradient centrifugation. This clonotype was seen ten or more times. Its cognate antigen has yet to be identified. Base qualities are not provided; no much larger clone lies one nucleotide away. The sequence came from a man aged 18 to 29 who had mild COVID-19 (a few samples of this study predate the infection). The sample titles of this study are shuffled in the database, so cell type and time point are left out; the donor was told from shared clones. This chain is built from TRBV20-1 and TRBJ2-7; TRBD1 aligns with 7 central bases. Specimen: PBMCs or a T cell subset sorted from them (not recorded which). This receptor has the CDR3 CSATGTDTYEQYF. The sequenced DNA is TGCAGTGCTACCGGGACAGATACCTACGAGCAGTACTTC.